These 26 T cell receptor beta chains came from one sample sequenced in a study of blood T cell repertoires in COVID-19. Sequenced by immunoSEQ multiplex PCR; TCRdb stores in-frame clones only, minus some. The sample includes 250,000 to 300,000 clones, about nine tenths of them seen just once. Material for sequencing was peripheral blood. Receptor source: a woman aged 25 to 39 with COVID-19, enrolled during active disease.

V is TRBV28 and J is TRBJ1-6; a weak D match, TRBD1 (5 bases). The V gene lost 9 bases and the J gene lost 9 bases, with 15 bases spanning the gap. Germline CDR1 is MDHEN and CDR2 is SYDVKM. This CDR3 comprises 13 residues. CDR3 protein: CASKTDASSPLHF. Written as DNA, the CDR3 is TGTGCCAGTAAGACAGATGCTAGTTCACCCCTCCACTTT.

The chain recombines TRBV15 with TRBJ2-7; no reliable D call. Germline loops: CDR1 LNHNV, CDR2 YYDKDF (reference sequence). V lost 5 bases to trimming and J lost 7 bases, with 9 bases between them. The CDR3 runs to 11 residues. The DNA for the CDR3 is TGTGCCACCAGCTCCCTTCGGGAGCAGTACTTC. Translated: CATSSLREQYF.

The chain joins TRBV19 to TRBJ1-2; 9 nucleotides align to TRBD1. The trim removed 6 bases at V and 3 bases at J, leaving 11 bases unmatched. Germline V gene sequence: CDR1 LNHDA, CDR2 SQIVND (reference sequence). This CDR3 is built from 16 residues. The CDR3 DNA reads TGTGCCAGTAGGATCCAGACAGGGGGTGAACACTATGGCTACACCTTC. Protein: CASRIQTGGEHYGYTF. Drawing the rest from reference TRBV19 and TRBJ1-2, the complete variable domain is DGGITQSPKYLFRKEGQNVTLSCEQNLNHDAMYWYRQDPGQGLRLIYYSQIVNDFQKGDIAEGYSVSREKKESFPLTVTSAQKNPTAFYLCASRIQTGGEHYGYTFGSGTRLTVV.

The chain employs TRBV7-9 and TRBJ1-2; weak D call: TRBD1 (6 bases). The CDR3 spans 12 residues. CDR1 is SEHNR and CDR2 is FQNEAQ in the germline V gene (reference sequence). V was pared by 5 bases and J by 8 bases, with 12 bases between. The CDR3 loop reads CASSPGGGGYTF. CDR3 coding DNA: TGTGCCAGCAGCCCAGGCGGGGGCGGCTACACCTTC.

The rearrangement uses TRBV4-1 and TRBJ1-2, with TRBD1 identical over 11 bases. The CDR3 contains 15 residues. CDR1 MGHRA and CDR2 YSYEKL come from the germline V gene. J lost 3 bases, V lost 2 bases, and 2 bases had no gene match. Here the CDR3 reads CASSQWTGGDYGYTF. DNA of the CDR3: TGCGCCAGCAGCCAATGGACAGGGGGCGACTATGGCTACACCTTC.

The V and J genes are TRBV7-9 and TRBJ2-7; perhaps TRBD1 as D (6 bases). The CDR3 runs 14 residues. The V and J ends lost 4 bases and 4 bases respectively, with 14 bases between them. Germline CDR1 reads SEHNR; CDR2 reads FQNEAQ (reference sequence). As DNA, the CDR3 is TGTGCCAGCAGCTCTATCCGGGACATTTACGAGCAGTACTTC. This sequence encodes CASSSIRDIYEQYF. The variable domain in full, completed from reference TRBV7-9 and TRBJ2-7, reads DTGVSQNPRHKITKRGQNVTFRCDPISEHNRLYWYRQTLGQGPEFLTYFQNEAQLEKSRLLSDRFSAERPKGSFSTLEIQRTEQGDSAMYLCASSSIRDIYEQYFGPGTRLTVT.

The rearrangement links TRBV7-3 to TRBJ1-1; D is ambiguous. Trimming took off 2 bases at V and 7 bases at J, with 14 bases between the two ends. Germline V gives CDR1 SGHTA, CDR2 FQGTGA. There are 14 residues in the CDR3. The CDR3 DNA sequence: TGTGCCAGCAGCTTAGTATCCGGGGTTGATGAAGCTTTCTTT. Protein: CASSLVSGVDEAFF. Variable domain in full (rest from reference TRBV7-3 and TRBJ1-1): GAGVSQTPSNKVTEKGKYVELRCDPISGHTALYWYRQSLGQGPEFLIYFQGTGAADDSGLPNDRFFAVRPEGSVSTLKIQRTERGDSAVYLCASSLVSGVDEAFFGQGTRLTVV.

The CDR3 here is CASSDRQGWETQYF. The CDR3, as DNA: TGCGCCAGCAGCGACCGACAGGGGTGGGAGACCCAGTACTTC. The chain links TRBV5-1 to TRBJ2-5, with 8 bases that match TRBD1. From germline, CDR1 is SGHRS and CDR2 YFSETQ. This CDR3 is 14 amino acids long. The V and J ends lost 4 bases and 5 bases, in that order; junction bases with no gene match: 7. Using reference TRBV5-1 and TRBJ2-5 for the parts outside the CDR3, the full variable domain is KAGVTQTPRYLIKTRGQQVTLSCSPISGHRSVSWYQQTPGQGLQFLFEYFSETQRNKGNFPGRFSGRQFSNSRSEMNVSTLELGDSALYLCASSDRQGWETQYFGPGTRLLVL.

V gene TRBV9 combines with J gene TRBJ2-7, with 9 bases that match TRBD1. This CDR3 contains 15 residues. Germline-derived CDR1 and CDR2 are SGDLS and YYNGEE. V lost 2 bases and J lost 4; bases outside the gene matches: 7. The chain's CDR3 is CASSVFPGQGYEQYF. In nucleotides, the CDR3 is TGTGCCAGCAGCGTTTTCCCGGGACAGGGTTACGAGCAGTACTTC.

This clone appeared a few times. The chain is built from TRBV30 and TRBJ1-1; D is unclear. CDR1 and CDR2 (germline): GTSNPN, SVGIG (reference sequence). The CDR3 contains 14 residues. Trimming cost V 6 bases and J 3 bases, with 17 bases left between them. The chain's CDR3 is CACTGIAGYTEAFF. As DNA, the CDR3 is TGTGCCTGCACGGGGATCGCGGGGTACACTGAAGCTTTCTTT. Using reference TRBV30 and TRBJ1-1 for the parts outside the CDR3, the full variable domain is SQTIHQWPATLVQPVGSPLSLECTVEGTSNPNLYWYRQAAGRGLQLLFYSVGIGQISSEVPQNLSASRPQDRQFILSSKKLLLSDSGFYLCACTGIAGYTEAFFGQGTRLTVV.

The rearrangement links TRBV30 to TRBJ1-3; maybe TRBD1 (6 bases). The V end was cut by 1 base, the J end by 2 bases, with 9 bases between. The germline CDR1 and CDR2 sequences are GTSNPN and SVGIG (reference sequence). The length of the CDR3 is 14 residues. The CDR3 region is CAWSAGQTGNTIYF. Here the CDR3 DNA reads TGTGCCTGGAGTGCAGGACAGACTGGAAACACCATATATTTT. The whole variable domain, filled in from reference TRBV30 and TRBJ1-3, reads SQTIHQWPATLVQPVGSPLSLECTVEGTSNPNLYWYRQAAGRGLQLLFYSVGIGQISSEVPQNLSASRPQDRQFILSSKKLLLSDSGFYLCAWSAGQTGNTIYFGEGSWLTVV.

Regarding this clone: Compared with germline, one end of the junction differs, possibly owing to a read error. The chain is built from TRBV5-1 and TRBJ2-7; 10 bases match TRBD2. This CDR3 contains 13 residues. Germline V CDR1 and CDR2: SGHRS, YFSETQ. CDR3 nucleotide sequence: TGCGCCAGCAGCCTCGACCAAGCGGGAGGGCGCAACTTC. This gives the protein CASSLDQAGGRNF.

The V and J genes are TRBV27 and TRBJ1-1; D is possibly TRBD1 (6 bases). Germline CDR1 MNHEY, CDR2 SMNVEV (reference sequence). V lost 6 bases and J 1 base, leaving 18 bases between the germline ends. The CDR3 is 16 residues long. CDR3 nucleotides: TGTGCCAGCAGACTCCTCCCCGGCAGGGGGAACACTGAAGCTTTCTTT. This gives the protein CASRLLPGRGNTEAFF.

The CDR3 region is CAWGQGLGEQYF. As DNA, the CDR3 is TGTGCCTGGGGACAGGGGTTGGGGGAGCAGTACTTC. The chain is built from TRBV30 and TRBJ2-7; 9 bases fit TRBD1. V trimming: 5 bases; J trimming: 7 bases; junction bases outside the gene matches: 6. CDR3 length: 12 residues. CDR1 and CDR2 (germline): GTSNPN, SVGIG (reference sequence). The whole variable domain, remainder taken from reference TRBV30 and TRBJ2-7, is SQTIHQWPATLVQPVGSPLSLECTVEGTSNPNLYWYRQAAGRGLQLLFYSVGIGQISSEVPQNLSASRPQDRQFILSSKKLLLSDSGFYLCAWGQGLGEQYFGPGTRLTVT.

V usage is TRBV13 and J usage is TRBJ2-2, with D uncertain. Germline loops: CDR1 PRHDT, CDR2 FYEKMQ (reference sequence). This CDR3 region has 14 residues. V shed 5 bases and J shed 4 bases, with 11 bases lying between them. The CDR3 here is CASSQNPLTGELFF. CDR3 nucleotide sequence: TGTGCCAGCAGCCAGAACCCGCTCACCGGGGAGCTGTTTTTT.

This clone was seen a handful of times. CDR3 loop: CASSQESRGTGAHGYTF. In DNA, the CDR3 is TGCGCCAGCAGCCAAGAATCGCGTGGGACAGGGGCCCATGGCTACACCTTC. This rearrangement joins TRBV4-1 to TRBJ1-2, with 10 bases aligning to TRBD1. The V segment lost 0 bases and the J segment 6 bases; nucleotides outside the gene matches: 10. The CDR3 is 17 amino acids. The germline gives CDR1 MGHRA, CDR2 YSYEKL.

Comment on this clone: The sample has other DNA sequences that encode this CDR3 too. The gene calls are TRBV5-1 and TRBJ2-7; D perhaps matches TRBD1 (6 bases). The CDR3 has 15 amino acids. Trimming cost V 1 base and J 7 bases, with 18 bases left between them. The germline gives CDR1 SGHRS, CDR2 YFSETQ. CDR3 DNA sequence: TGCGCCAGCAGCTTGCCGCAGGGGAGCCCTTGGGAGCAGTACTTC. Translating it yields CASSLPQGSPWEQYF.

The chain has TRBV6-8 and TRBJ1-5, with TRBD1 as a possible D gene (6 bases). Germline lookup yields CDR1 MNHGY and CDR2 SAAAGT. Trimming took 9 bases from V and 5 from J, leaving 20 bases between them. There are 15 residues in the CDR3. CDR3: CASPQGRGNYQPQHF. The CDR3 DNA follows: TGTGCCAGTCCTCAGGGCAGGGGAAATTATCAGCCCCAGCATTTT.

The chain has TRBV28 and TRBJ1-4, with TRBD1 matching over 11 bases. The CDR3 totals 15 residues. Germline V CDR1 and CDR2: MDHEN, SYDVKM. J lost 6 bases, V lost 4 bases, and 4 bases had no gene match. The CDR3 bases are TGTGCCAGCAGTTCCGCGGGACAGGGGGATGAAAAACTGTTTTTT. Translated: CASSSAGQGDEKLFF.

This chain connects TRBV11-2 to TRBJ1-3; TRBD1 aligns across 8 bases. Germline CDR1 is SGHAT and CDR2 is FQNNGV. J gave up 4 bases and V 1 base, and 9 bases lay outside the gene matches. This CDR3 comprises 17 residues. The CDR3 nucleotides are TGTGCCAGCAGCTTAGTAGGACAGGGACCTAAAGGAAACACCATATATTTT. Its protein product is CASSLVGQGPKGNTIYF.

This chain joins TRBV2 and TRBJ2-2, with TRBD2 identical over 11 bases. Germline V gene lookup returns CDR1 SNHLY and CDR2 FYNNEI. The ends lost 7 bases at V and 1 base at J; junction bases unmatched: 8. The CDR3 is made up of 17 amino acids. The CDR3 DNA reads as TGTGCCAGCATCCTTTTTAGCGGGAGGGGGAACACCGGGGAGCTGTTTTTT. It encodes CASILFSGRGNTGELFF.

This sequence joins TRBV19 and TRBJ1-2; D remains unclear. CDR3 length equals 14 residues. Trimming removed 5 bases from V and 1 base from J, with 11 bases in between. Per germline, CDR1 LNHDA and CDR2 SQIVND (reference sequence). The CDR3 spells CASSEPGINYGYTF. Here the CDR3 DNA reads TGTGCCAGTAGTGAGCCGGGGATTAACTATGGCTACACCTTC.

The V gene is TRBV28, the J gene TRBJ2-2, with 13 nucleotides matching TRBD2. There are 20 residues in the CDR3. The germline gives CDR1 MDHEN, CDR2 SYDVKM. J was trimmed by 2 bases and V by 3 bases; bases with no gene match: 12. The CDR3, as DNA: TGTGCCAGCAGTTTCCAGGGACTAGCGGGGCCGGGGGGAAACACCGGGGAGCTGTTTTTT. This gives the protein CASSFQGLAGPGGNTGELFF. Based on the CDR3 plus reference TRBV28 and TRBJ2-2, the full variable domain is DVKVTQSSRYLVKRTGEKVFLECVQDMDHENMFWYRQDPGLGLRLIYFSYDVKMKEKGDIPEGYSVSREKKERFSLILESASTNQTSMYLCASSFQGLAGPGGNTGELFFGEGSRLTVL.

This clone came up a few times. The chain links TRBV4-1 to TRBJ1-2; TRBD1 matches 9 bases. CDR1 MGHRA and CDR2 YSYEKL come from the germline V gene. The CDR3 has 15 residues. The J segment lost 8 bases and the V segment lost 0 bases, leaving 7 bases of the junction unmatched. The DNA of the CDR3 is TGCGCCAGCAGCCAAGAAACGGGACAGGGTTTCGGCTACACCTTC. It yields the protein CASSQETGQGFGYTF.

The sample holds a few counts of this clone. The chain employs TRBV10-2 and TRBJ2-7, with TRBD1 as a possible D gene (8 bases). The germline gives CDR1 WSHSY, CDR2 SAAADI. V gave up 8 bases and J gave up 6 bases, with 17 bases separating them. The CDR3 has 13 residues. CDR3 in DNA: TGCGCCAGCGTCGGGGGGCAGGGGGCCGAGCAGTACTTC. It is translated as CASVGGQGAEQYF.

This clone was recorded only once. The chain is built from TRBV29-1 and TRBJ1-1; 9 bases map to TRBD1. V gave up 7 bases and J gave up 0 bases; unmatched junction bases: 3. The CDR3 has 13 residues. Germline CDR1 and CDR2: SQVTM and ANQGSEA. CDR3 in DNA: TGCAGCGCCCGGACAGGGGTGAACACTGAAGCTTTCTTT. Its protein product is CSARTGVNTEAFF.